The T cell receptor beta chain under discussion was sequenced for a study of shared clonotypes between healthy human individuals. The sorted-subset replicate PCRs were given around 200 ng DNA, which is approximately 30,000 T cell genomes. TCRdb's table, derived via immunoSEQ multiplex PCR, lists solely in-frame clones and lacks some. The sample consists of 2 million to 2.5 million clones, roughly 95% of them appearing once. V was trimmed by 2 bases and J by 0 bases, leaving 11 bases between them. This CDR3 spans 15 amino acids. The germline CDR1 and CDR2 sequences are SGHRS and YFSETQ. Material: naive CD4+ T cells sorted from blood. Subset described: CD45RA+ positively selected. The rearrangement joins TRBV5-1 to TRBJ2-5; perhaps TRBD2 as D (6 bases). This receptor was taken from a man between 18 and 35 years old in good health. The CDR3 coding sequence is TGCGCCAGCAGCTTCGGGGGAGTTAACCAAGAGACCCAGTACTTC. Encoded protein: CASSFGGVNQETQYF.